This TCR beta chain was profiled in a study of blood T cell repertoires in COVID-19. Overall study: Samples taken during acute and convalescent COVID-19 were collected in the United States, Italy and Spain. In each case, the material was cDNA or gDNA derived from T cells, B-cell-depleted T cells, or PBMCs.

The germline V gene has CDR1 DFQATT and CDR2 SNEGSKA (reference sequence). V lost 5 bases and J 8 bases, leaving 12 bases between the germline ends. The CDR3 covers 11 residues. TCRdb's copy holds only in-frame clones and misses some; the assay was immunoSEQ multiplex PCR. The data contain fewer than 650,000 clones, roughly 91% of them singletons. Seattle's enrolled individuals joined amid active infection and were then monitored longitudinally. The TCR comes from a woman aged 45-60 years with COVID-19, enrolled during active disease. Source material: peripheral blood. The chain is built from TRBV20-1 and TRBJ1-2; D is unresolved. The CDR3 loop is CSASAGIGYTF. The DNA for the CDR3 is TGCAGTGCTTCCGCAGGAATCGGCTACACCTTC.